This entry lists 25 T cell receptor beta chains sequenced from one sample in a study of cytomegalovirus exposure and HLA in healthy donors. The PCR was carried out with 60 Vbeta primers and 13 Jbeta primers. Using immunoSEQ multiplex PCR, the repertoire was profiled, and TCRdb retains in-frame clones only, with some absent. The data contain about 110,000 clones, under 85% of them singletons. Sequencing used PBMCs. The receptor set was obtained from a man aged 40-49 years in good health and CMV-seronegative.

The chain has TRBV4-2 and TRBJ2-7, with unresolved D. CDR1 and CDR2 (germline): LGHNA, YNFKEQ. The CDR3 length is 16 residues. V dropped 0 bases and J dropped 0 bases, with 12 bases sitting between them. CDR3 sequence reads: CASSQDQLKSSYEQYF. CDR3 DNA: TGTGCCAGCAGCCAAGACCAATTAAAGAGCTCCTACGAGCAGTACTTC.

The chain uses TRBV27 and TRBJ1-2; 9 bases are a match to TRBD1. Germline V gene sequence: CDR1 MNHEY, CDR2 SMNVEV (reference sequence). V dropped 6 bases and J dropped 6; count of bases not matched to a gene: 5. The CDR3 has 13 residues. The CDR3 DNA reads TGTGCCAGCAGATACAGGGGGCAGGATGGCTACACCTTC. This codes for CASRYRGQDGYTF.

This chain joins TRBV30 and TRBJ1-6, with 10 bases lining up with TRBD1. CDR3 length equals 13 residues. Trimming removed 3 bases from V and 10 bases from J; junction bases left unmatched: 3. CDR1 is GTSNPN and CDR2 is SVGIG in the germline V gene (reference sequence). The CDR3 DNA is TGTGCCTGGAGCAGGACAGGGGGATCACCCCTCCACTTT. It yields the protein CAWSRTGGSPLHF.

The chain is built from TRBV29-1 and TRBJ2-1, with D tentatively TRBD1 (5 bases). Trimming took off 2 bases at V and 2 bases at J, with 7 bases between the two ends. There are 13 residues in the CDR3. Germline V CDR1 and CDR2: SQVTM, ANQGSEA. CDR3 nucleotides: TGCAGCGTTGAACCAGGGACCTACAATGAGCAGTTCTTC. This codes for CSVEPGTYNEQFF.

The genes are TRBV30 and TRBJ2-5; a weak D match, TRBD1 (7 bases). The CDR3 totals 18 residues. Trimming cost V 0 bases and J 11 bases, with 31 bases left between them. The germline V gene encodes CDR1 GTSNPN and CDR2 SVGIG (reference sequence). The CDR3 region is CAWSVFDYGRDSDLEQYF. DNA for the CDR3: TGTGCCTGGAGTGTATTTGATTATGGGCGGGACAGTGACTTGGAGCAGTACTTC.

The rearrangement uses TRBV10-3 and TRBJ2-1; the D gene is possibly TRBD1 (6 bases). Germline-derived CDR1 and CDR2 are ENHRY and SYGVKD. V lost 11 bases, J lost 4 bases, and 18 bases lay in between. The CDR3 contains 14 residues. This CDR3 reads CAQSQGSSYNEQFF. For the CDR3, the DNA is TGTGCCCAAAGCCAGGGGAGCAGTTACAATGAGCAGTTCTTC.

This chain uses TRBV5-4 with TRBJ1-1, with a possible D match to TRBD1 (6 bases). Per germline, CDR1 SGHNT and CDR2 YYREEE (reference sequence). This CDR3 contains 15 residues. The V and J ends lost 0 bases and 1 base respectively, with 10 bases between them. Written as DNA, the CDR3 is TGTGCCAGCAGCTTGGGGGGGACACCGAACACTGAAGCTTTCTTT. As protein: CASSLGGTPNTEAFF.

The chain carries TRBV4-3 and TRBJ1-3; D ambiguous. V lost 1 base to trimming and J lost 1 base, with 29 bases between them. Per germline, CDR1 LGHNA and CDR2 YSLEER. The CDR3 spans 22 residues. As DNA, the CDR3 is TGCGCCAGCAGCCAAGTCTTTGTCGGGATCACAAGCGCCGGGGAGTCTGGAAACACCATATATTTT. This sequence encodes CASSQVFVGITSAGESGNTIYF.

This chain joins TRBV5-1 and TRBJ2-3, with TRBD2 matching over 8 bases. CDR3 length: 16 residues. J lost 0 bases, V lost 0 bases, and 3 bases had no gene match. The germline CDR1 and CDR2 sequences are SGHRS and YFSETQ. CDR3 coding DNA: TGCGCCAGCAGCTTGGCCGTAGCGGGAAGCACAGATACGCAGTATTTT. This codes for CASSLAVAGSTDTQYF.

Only a few counts were recorded for this clone. The V call is TRBV4-3, the J call TRBJ2-1, with 12 bases lining up with TRBD1. The CDR3 length is 16 residues. J was trimmed by 10 bases and V by 0 bases; bases with no gene match: 7. The V gene's germline CDR1 is LGHNA and CDR2 YSLEER. The CDR3 spells CASSQELGQGAREQFF. Written as DNA, the CDR3 is TGCGCCAGCAGCCAAGAATTGGGACAGGGGGCAAGGGAGCAGTTCTTC.

The gene calls are TRBV28 and TRBJ1-1; the match to TRBD1 covers 7 bases. This CDR3 is 15 amino acids long. The germline gives CDR1 MDHEN, CDR2 SYDVKM. J was trimmed by 1 base and V by 5 bases; bases with no gene match: 7. The CDR3 sequence: CASSPPDRSNTEAFF. The CDR3 DNA follows: TGTGCCAGCAGTCCACCGGACAGGTCGAACACTGAAGCTTTCTTT.

V is TRBV29-1 and J is TRBJ2-1, with 8 bases that match TRBD2. CDR1 and CDR2 (germline): SQVTM, ANQGSEA. CDR3 length: 13 amino acids. V gave up 4 bases and J gave up 5 bases; unmatched junction bases: 4. CDR3 DNA: TGCAGCGTTGCCCAGCGGGGGAACAATGAGCAGTTCTTC. Translation gives CSVAQRGNNEQFF.

The rearrangement links TRBV19 to TRBJ1-4; D is possibly TRBD1 (5 bases). Trimming stripped 6 bases from V and 0 bases from J, with 14 bases between. Germline lookup yields CDR1 LNHDA and CDR2 SQIVND (reference sequence). This CDR3 has 16 residues. The CDR3 DNA is TGTGCCAGTAGCCTCGCGATAGGGGCAACTAATGAAAAACTGTTTTTT. It codes for CASSLAIGATNEKLFF.

J is TRBJ1-1 and V is TRBV20-1, with D tentatively TRBD1 (5 bases). The CDR3 is 11 residues long. The V end lost 2 bases, the J end lost 8 bases, and 9 bases lay between the germline ends. Per germline, CDR1 DFQATT and CDR2 SNEGSKA (reference sequence). The CDR3 DNA reads TGCAGTGCTAGATGGGGGGGGGAAGCTTTCTTT. It codes for CSARWGGEAFF.

The V gene is TRBV28, the J gene TRBJ1-2, with TRBD1 matching 7 bases. The ends lost 5 bases at V and 3 bases at J; junction bases unmatched: 12. CDR1 is MDHEN and CDR2 is SYDVKM in the germline V gene. This CDR3 spans 16 amino acids. CDR3 loop: CASSPSTTGMYYGYTF. Here the CDR3 DNA reads TGTGCCAGCAGTCCCTCCACGACAGGGATGTACTATGGCTACACCTTC.

The chain recombines TRBV9 with TRBJ2-3; 8 bases line up with TRBD2. Germline CDR1 reads SGDLS; CDR2 reads YYNGEE. With V trimmed by 0 bases and J by 5 bases, 14 bases remained unmatched. This CDR3 has 18 amino acids. CDR3 residues: CASSVAVSGRGAGDTQYF. The CDR3 DNA is TGTGCCAGCAGCGTAGCCGTCTCCGGGCGGGGGGCCGGAGATACGCAGTATTTT.

The gene calls are TRBV19 and TRBJ2-7; a possible D gene is TRBD2 (6 bases). The CDR3 loop spans 16 amino acids. Trimming pared 3 bases from V and 5 bases from J, leaving 20 bases between. The germline V gene has CDR1 LNHDA and CDR2 SQIVND (reference sequence). CDR3 DNA: TGTGCCAGTAGTATCAGCCCCAACTCACCGGGGGACGAGCAGTACTTC. Amino acids: CASSISPNSPGDEQYF.

The chain combines TRBV15 with TRBJ2-3; D remains unclear. V lost 5 bases, J lost 0 bases, and 15 bases lay in between. From germline, CDR1 is LNHNV and CDR2 YYDKDF (reference sequence). The CDR3 is 16 amino acids. This CDR3 is CATSGITVISTDTQYF. The CDR3 DNA follows: TGTGCCACCAGCGGAATAACAGTTATTAGCACAGATACGCAGTATTTT.

The J gene is TRBJ2-5, the V gene TRBV5-1, with D possibly matching TRBD2 (5 bases). Trimming removed 4 bases at V and 5 bases at J, with 15 bases between. The CDR3 sequence is 14 residues long. Germline V gives CDR1 SGHRS, CDR2 YFSETQ. In DNA form, the CDR3 reads TGCGCCAGCAGCCCAGGAGGCAGTTGGGAGACCCAGTACTTC. Its translation is CASSPGGSWETQYF. Filled out from reference TRBV5-1 and TRBJ2-5, the complete variable domain reads KAGVTQTPRYLIKTRGQQVTLSCSPISGHRSVSWYQQTPGQGLQFLFEYFSETQRNKGNFPGRFSGRQFSNSRSEMNVSTLELGDSALYLCASSPGGSWETQYFGPGTRLLVL.

CDR3 region: CSVLLTGGGYGYTF. The CDR3 nucleotides are TGCAGCGTCCTTTTGACAGGGGGCGGTTATGGCTACACCTTC. The genes are TRBV29-1 and TRBJ1-2; 10 nucleotides line up with TRBD1. This CDR3 region has 14 residues. From germline, CDR1 is SQVTM and CDR2 ANQGSEA. V lost 6 bases and J lost 5; bases outside the gene matches: 9.

This clone was seen more than once but under ten times. This sequence joins TRBV7-8 and TRBJ1-5; 8 nucleotides align to TRBD1. This CDR3 contains 18 residues. Germline V lookup: CDR1 SGHVS, CDR2 FQNEAQ. V trimming: 3 bases; J trimming: 2 bases; junction bases outside the gene matches: 12. In DNA form, the CDR3 reads TGTGCCAGCAGCTTTTCCAGCCAGGGGGCTAGGGGCAATCAGCCCCAGCATTTT. Translated, it gives CASSFSSQGARGNQPQHF.

This clone has just a few counts. V is TRBV19 and J is TRBJ1-5; 7 bases fit TRBD1. J lost 0 bases, V lost 3 bases, and 14 bases had no gene match. The CDR3 runs 19 residues. In germline, CDR1 is LNHDA, CDR2 SQIVND (reference sequence). CDR3 nucleotide sequence: TGTGCCAGTAGTATTCGCCCGGACAGGCCAGATTATAGCAATCAGCCCCAGCATTTT. Protein: CASSIRPDRPDYSNQPQHF. Looking up the rest from reference TRBV19 and TRBJ1-5 gives the full variable domain: DGGITQSPKYLFRKEGQNVTLSCEQNLNHDAMYWYRQDPGQGLRLIYYSQIVNDFQKGDIAEGYSVSREKKESFPLTVTSAQKNPTAFYLCASSIRPDRPDYSNQPQHFGDGTRLSIL.

This clone was seen many times. The chain carries TRBV7-9 and TRBJ1-1; possibly TRBD1 for D (5 bases). There are 13 residues in the CDR3. Looked up from germline, CDR1 is SEHNR and CDR2 is FQNEAQ (reference sequence). Trimming cost V 3 bases and J 9 bases, with 14 bases left between them. This CDR3 is CASSFPGSPQAFF. The DNA for the CDR3 is TGTGCCAGCAGCTTCCCAGGGTCACCGCAAGCTTTCTTT.

The chain uses TRBV10-3 and TRBJ2-5, with D perhaps matching TRBD1 (6 bases). CDR1 is ENHRY and CDR2 is SYGVKD in the germline V gene. The CDR3 covers 16 residues. Trimming stripped 1 base from V and 7 bases from J, with 19 bases between. CDR3 region: CAISEFDRSIGGTQYF. Here the CDR3 DNA reads TGTGCCATCAGTGAGTTCGACAGGTCGATAGGGGGGACCCAGTACTTC.

This clone was found a few times. The V and J genes are TRBV7-9 and TRBJ2-5; TRBD2 matches 8 bases. Per the germline V gene, CDR1 is SEHNR and CDR2 is FQNEAQ (reference sequence). V lost 5 bases and J lost 4; bases outside the gene matches: 3. The CDR3 contains 13 residues. CDR3 protein: CASSVSGAETQYF. CDR3 DNA: TGTGCCAGCAGCGTTAGCGGGGCAGAGACCCAGTACTTC.